The clone carrying this T cell receptor beta chain showed up just a few times. As yet, its antigen is unknown. Exclusion criteria comprised other autoimmune diseases, uncontrolled infections, pregnancy or lactation in patients. PBMCs were obtained from 10 ml of fresh peripheral blood. This entry comes from a study of Graves' ophthalmopathy and Graves' hyperthyroidism. Overall study context: The collection of peripheral blood took place at initial diagnosis, before any treatment.

The CDR3 runs to 14 residues. Trimming removed 5 bases from V and 11 bases from J; junction bases left unmatched: 14. The germline V gene encodes CDR1 SEHNR and CDR2 FQNEAQ (reference sequence). The sequenced template was RNA, covering the TCR beta CDR3 region. Second-round multiplex PCR came after first-round RT-PCR with HTBI primers. TCRdb re-called the multiplex PCR reads through MiXCR, storing one row per CDR3 protein. Of about 740,000 distinct CDR3 sequences listed, 40% are singletons. Findings and limits, study-wide: Discrimination between ophthalmopathy and stable hyperthyroidism by a 13-signature model showed about 85% sensitivity and 70% to 82% specificity.

The chain joins TRBV7-9 to TRBJ1-1; 7 bases are a match to TRBD1. The source material was peripheral blood. This TCR derives from an adult man with Graves' ophthalmopathy. The CDR3 sequence: CASSERIRDRGAFF. The CDR3 nucleotides are TGTGCCAGCAGCGAACGAATCCGGGACAGAGGTGCTTTCTTT. The variable domain in full, completed from reference TRBV7-9 and TRBJ1-1, reads DTGVSQNPRHKITKRGQNVTFRCDPISEHNRLYWYRQTLGQGPEFLTYFQNEAQLEKSRLLSDRFSAERPKGSFSTLEIQRTEQGDSAMYLCASSERIRDRGAFFGQGTRLTVV.